Shown below are 14 T cell receptor beta chains from a single sample sequenced in a study of blood T cell repertoires in COVID-19. Generated by immunoSEQ multiplex PCR, the TCRdb table keeps only in-frame clones and is missing some. In the table there are over 200,000 clones, around four fifths of which are singletons. The sample comprised peripheral blood. The receptors stem from a woman older than 75 with active or convalescent COVID-19.

With regard to this clone: Other DNA sequences of this sample code for an identical CDR3. The CDR3 bases are TGTGCCAGCAGTCTACCCGGACAGGGTTCCTACGAGCAGTACTTC. Amino acid sequence: CASSLPGQGSYEQYF. The chain employs TRBV28 and TRBJ2-7; 8 bases are shared with TRBD1. The CDR3 extends over 15 amino acids. V trimming: 5 bases; J trimming: 1 base; junction bases outside the gene matches: 7. Germline V lookup: CDR1 MDHEN, CDR2 SYDVKM. The variable domain in full, completed from reference TRBV28 and TRBJ2-7, reads DVKVTQSSRYLVKRTGEKVFLECVQDMDHENMFWYRQDPGLGLRLIYFSYDVKMKEKGDIPEGYSVSREKKERFSLILESASTNQTSMYLCASSLPGQGSYEQYFGPGTRLTVT.

This chain joins TRBV18 and TRBJ2-5, with D hard to call. Trimming stripped 0 bases from V and 5 bases from J, with 10 bases between. The CDR3 has 14 residues. The germline V gene has CDR1 KGHSH and CDR2 LQKENI. This CDR3 is CASSPPSNRETQYF. Here the CDR3 DNA reads TGTGCCAGCTCACCACCGTCAAATCGGGAGACCCAGTACTTC.

The chain recombines TRBV5-1 with TRBJ2-3, with 12 bases identical to TRBD2. The CDR3 has 16 residues. The germline V gene has CDR1 SGHRS and CDR2 YFSETQ. J gave up 7 bases and V 0 bases, and 6 bases lay outside the gene matches. CDR3 coding DNA: TGCGCCAGCAGCTTGGCTCCTAGCGGGGGGGGAAATACGCAGTATTTT. This translates into CASSLAPSGGGNTQYF. The full variable domain, with the rest looked up from reference TRBV5-1 and TRBJ2-3, is KAGVTQTPRYLIKTRGQQVTLSCSPISGHRSVSWYQQTPGQGLQFLFEYFSETQRNKGNFPGRFSGRQFSNSRSEMNVSTLELGDSALYLCASSLAPSGGGNTQYFGPGTRLTVL.

The V and J genes are TRBV6-5 and TRBJ1-2; 10 bases are shared with TRBD1. The CDR3 contains 14 residues. Germline CDR1 MNHEY, CDR2 SVGAGI. The junction had 5 bases not matched to a gene; V was cut back by 6 bases and J by 4 bases. CDR3 residues: CASSPDRGAYGYTF. As DNA, the CDR3 is TGTGCCAGCAGCCCGGACAGGGGGGCCTATGGCTACACCTTC.

This clone was seen a single time. The chain is built from TRBV5-4 and TRBJ2-1, with 7 bases lining up with TRBD1. V was pared by 4 bases and J by 7 bases, with 8 bases of the junction left unmatched. CDR3 length equals 14 residues. In germline, CDR1 is SGHNT, CDR2 YYREEE (reference sequence). CDR3 DNA: TGTGCCAGCAGCATACCACAGGGGACAAATGAGCAGTTCTTC. Translation: CASSIPQGTNEQFF. Full variable domain (missing parts from reference TRBV5-4 and TRBJ2-1): ETGVTQSPTHLIKTRGQQVTLRCSSQSGHNTVSWYQQALGQGPQFIFQYYREEENGRGNFPPRFSGLQFPNYSSELNVNALELDDSALYLCASSIPQGTNEQFFGPGTRLTVL.

The rearrangement joins TRBV7-9 to TRBJ2-2; D not resolved. Between the trimmed V and J ends, which lost 3 bases and 1 base, there was a span of 6 bases. Germline assignment: CDR1 SEHNR and CDR2 FQNEAQ (reference sequence). The CDR3 covers 14 residues. The CDR3 is CASSFNRNTGELFF. The CDR3 DNA reads as TGTGCCAGCAGCTTTAACAGGAACACCGGGGAGCTGTTTTTT.

The genes are TRBV6-5 and TRBJ2-2; perhaps TRBD2 as D (5 bases). Trimming left V 2 bases short and J 4 bases short, with 8 bases between. Germline-derived CDR1 and CDR2 are MNHEY and SVGAGI. This CDR3 is 14 amino acids long. The CDR3 loop reads CASSYPGITGELFF. The CDR3 bases are TGTGCCAGCAGTTACCCGGGGATCACCGGGGAGCTGTTTTTT.

The V and J genes are TRBV5-4 and TRBJ1-1; D remains ambiguous. CDR3 length: 20 residues. V lost 4 bases and J lost 14, with 42 bases in between. Germline V lookup: CDR1 SGHNT, CDR2 YYREEE (reference sequence). CDR3 in DNA: TGTGCCAGCAGCAGGGATGGACGGCCACTTGAAGCTTTCTTAAGAGTCGGAGGCTTCTTT. This sequence encodes CASSRDGRPLEAFLRVGGFF.

This chain uses TRBV7-2 with TRBJ2-2, with 9 bases lining up with TRBD2. Trimming cost V 7 bases and J 6 bases; bases outside gene matches: 12. Germline V gene lookup returns CDR1 SGHTA and CDR2 FQGNSA. This CDR3 has 16 residues. Here the CDR3 reads CASISGASGVAGELFF. The CDR3 DNA reads as TGTGCCAGCATTAGTGGGGCTAGCGGGGTAGCCGGGGAGCTGTTTTTT.

The chain employs TRBV2 and TRBJ2-7; 7 bases fit TRBD1. Trimming took 6 bases from V and 3 from J; bases not matched to a gene: 8. CDR1 and CDR2 (germline): SNHLY, FYNNEI. This CDR3 has 14 amino acids. The CDR3 region is CASRPGTDFYEQYF. DNA for the CDR3: TGTGCCAGCAGGCCGGGGACAGATTTCTACGAGCAGTACTTC. Full variable domain (outside the CDR3, taken from reference TRBV2 and TRBJ2-7): EPEVTQTPSHQVTQMGQEVILRCVPISNHLYFYWYRQILGQKVEFLVSFYNNEISEKSEIFDDQFSVERPDGSNFTLKIRSTKLEDSAMYFCASRPGTDFYEQYFGPGTRLTVT.

The V call is TRBV2, the J call TRBJ1-2, with 8 bases aligning to TRBD1. This CDR3 comprises 16 residues. The trim removed 3 bases at V and 4 bases at J, leaving 10 bases unmatched. Germline V gene sequence: CDR1 SNHLY, CDR2 FYNNEI. The CDR3 sequence is CASSEERRQGAYGYTF. CDR3 nucleotide sequence: TGTGCCAGCAGTGAGGAGAGGCGTCAGGGGGCCTATGGCTACACCTTC.

The rearrangement joins TRBV7-9 to TRBJ1-1, with D possibly matching TRBD1 (5 bases). Germline CDR1 is SEHNR and CDR2 is FQNEAQ (reference sequence). The V end was cut by 5 bases, the J end by 0 bases, with 13 bases between. The CDR3 sequence is 15 residues long. CDR3 region: CASSPRAGLNTEAFF. The CDR3 DNA reads TGTGCCAGCAGCCCTCGTGCGGGACTGAACACTGAAGCTTTCTTT.

The rearrangement joins TRBV6-2 or TRBV6-3 to TRBJ1-2; tentatively, D is TRBD1 (6 bases). V lost 4 bases and J 4 bases, leaving 16 bases between the germline ends. Germline assignment: CDR1 MNHEY and CDR2 SVGEGT. The CDR3 contains 15 residues. In DNA, the CDR3 is TGTGCCAGCAGTTCCCAGCAGGGGTCGATCTATGGCTACACCTTC. As protein: CASSSQQGSIYGYTF.

The CDR3 coding sequence is TGTGCCAGCAGCTTAGGACACACCGTGAACACTGAAGCTTTCTTT. It translates to CASSLGHTVNTEAFF. The V and J genes are TRBV7-3 and TRBJ1-1, with a weak D call TRBD1 (5 bases). The CDR3 is 15 residues long. The V end was cut by 2 bases, the J end by 0 bases, with 10 bases between. Germline values: CDR1 SGHTA, CDR2 FQGTGA. The whole variable domain, filled in from reference TRBV7-3 and TRBJ1-1, reads GAGVSQTPSNKVTEKGKYVELRCDPISGHTALYWYRQSLGQGPEFLIYFQGTGAADDSGLPNDRFFAVRPEGSVSTLKIQRTERGDSAVYLCASSLGHTVNTEAFFGQGTRLTVV.